The TCR beta chain described here comes from a study of regulatory T cells in long-lasting Graves disease. Study information: Persistent Graves' disease required over 5 years of antithyroid drugs and positive TSH receptor antibodies.

Construction of the TCR beta libraries employed iRepertoire HTBI primers in conjunction with Arm-PCR of CDR3 regions. MiXCR, applied by TCRdb to the multiplex PCR reads, yields one record per CDR3 protein. In the table there are approximately 400,000 distinct CDR3 sequences, less than 25% of which are singletons. Notes on the study in general: TRBV28, TRBJ1-2 and TRBJ2-5 emerged as the favored segments in persistent disease.

V shed 1 base and J shed 6 bases, with 6 bases lying between them. The CDR3 length is 12 residues. The germline V gene has CDR1 SEHNR and CDR2 FQNEAQ (reference sequence). Described time point: persistent/refractory GD, antithyroid drugs over 5 years with positive TRAb. The TCR library used RNA extracted from PBMCs. On this clonotype: Its specificity is unknown.

The sequence came from a female donor with Graves disease. The material was peripheral blood mononuclear cells (PBMCs), obtained when the disease was refractory, from a patient treated with antithyroid drugs. The chain links TRBV7-9 to TRBJ1-1, with no clear D. As DNA, the CDR3 is TGTGCCAGCAGCTTAGGGGCAGCTGAAGCTTTCTTT. This encodes CASSLGAAEAFF.